The 2 T cell receptor beta chains in this list originate from one sample, sequenced in a study of blood T cells in healthy people across ages. PCR was performed a second time for 7 to 11 cycles using a sample-barcoded 5' primer and a J-beta primer mix. TCRdb re-analysed the 5' RACE reads in MiXCR, keeping a single row per CDR3 protein. Of 800,000 to 1,300,000 distinct CDR3 sequences in the sample, 20% to 25% were seen once. The same data also contributed to another study, on T cells of mothers and their children.

The material sequenced was blood. The receptor source for this set is a girl aged 2-9 years in good health.

For this clonotype: One junction end does not reproduce the germline sequence, and a read error may be involved. This chain connects TRBV15 to TRBJ2-1; D is possibly TRBD2 (5 bases). The CDR3 runs 13 residues. Looked up from germline, CDR1 is LNHNV and CDR2 is YYDKDF (reference sequence). CDR3: CATSRDLWTPMYF. In nucleotides, the CDR3 is TGTGCCACCAGCAGAGATCTTTGGACTCCGATGTACTTC.

The sample holds a few counts of this clonotype. The rearrangement links TRBV7-3 to TRBJ2-1, with TRBD1 matching over 7 bases. V trimming: 5 bases; J trimming: 8 bases; junction bases outside the gene matches: 12. This CDR3 is 15 amino acids long. From germline, CDR1 is SGHTA and CDR2 FQGTGA. The CDR3 DNA reads TGTGCCAGCAGCCCTACCCCACAGGGGTGGGATGAGCAGTTCTTC. Translating it yields CASSPTPQGWDEQFF.